This TCR beta chain came from a study of T cells in Graves' hyperthyroidism and ophthalmopathy. This clonotype was detected ten times or more. The antigen is undetermined. Germline CDR1 and CDR2: SGHNT and YYREEE (reference sequence). J lost 1 base, V lost 4 bases, and 12 bases had no gene match. The CDR3 covers 17 residues. RNA transcripts were the template for amplifying TCR beta CDR3 regions. A set of HTBI primers served as the primers for a first-round RT-PCR of the TCR CDR3. TCRdb reanalysed the multiplex PCR reads using MiXCR and keeps one entry per CDR3 protein. The profile shows about 52,000 distinct CDR3 sequences, approximately 48% of them singletons. Study-wide findings and caveats: Appearing also in blood were most of the thyroid clonotypes expanded above 0.001.

This sequence joins TRBV5-4 and TRBJ2-5; 8 nucleotides match TRBD1. The sequencing input was blood. The TCR was taken from a woman in her forties or fifties with Graves' ophthalmopathy. CDR3 bases: TGTGCCAGCAGCAGCGGAGACAGGGGCTTTTCCCAAGAGACCCAGTACTTC. Amino acid sequence: CASSSGDRGFSQETQYF.